One and the same sample provided the 17 T cell receptor beta chains below, sequenced in a study of blood T cell repertoires in COVID-19. The method was immunoSEQ multiplex PCR; TCRdb's version includes in-frame clones alone and lacks a portion of them. The table has around 50,000 clones, 75% to 80% seen once. Sequencing was done on a sample of peripheral blood. The source of these receptors is a human donor with active or convalescent COVID-19. The donor label of this sample is uncertain.

V and J are TRBV21-1 and TRBJ1-5; the D segment call TRBD1 is taken from the table without a DNA check. TRBV21-1 has pseudogene status. CDR3 length: 20 amino acids. This chain's CDR3 is CASSTISGTGAQRSNQPQHF. CDR3 DNA: TGTGCCAGCAGCACCATTTCCGGGACAGGGGCCCAAAGGAGCAATCAGCCCCAGCATTTT.

The V call is TRBV4-2, the J call TRBJ2-4; 8 bases are shared with TRBD2. V shed 0 bases, J shed 3 bases, and the junction held 7 bases outside the gene matches. From germline, CDR1 is LGHNA and CDR2 YNFKEQ. The CDR3 covers 17 residues. CDR3 nucleotides: TGTGCCAGCAGCCAAGAAACCGGCCTAGCGGGCAAAAACATTCAGTACTTC. It is translated as CASSQETGLAGKNIQYF.

The chain carries TRBV7-3 and TRBJ2-1, with 9 bases matching TRBD2. Germline CDR1 is SGHTA and CDR2 is FQGTGA. This CDR3 has 15 residues. The ends lost 3 bases at V and 7 bases at J; junction bases unmatched: 7. The CDR3 nucleotides read TGTGCCAGCAGCTTTTCGGCGGGAGGGACGAATGAGCAGTTCTTC. This codes for CASSFSAGGTNEQFF.

The chain employs TRBV11-2 and TRBJ2-1; D is ambiguous. Between the trimmed V and J ends, which lost 5 bases and 0 bases, there was a span of 17 bases. The CDR3 runs 17 residues. Germline CDR1 is SGHAT and CDR2 is FQNNGV. The CDR3 region is CASSHPVGFSSYNEQFF. Written as DNA, the CDR3 is TGTGCCAGCAGCCATCCTGTCGGGTTCAGCTCCTACAATGAGCAGTTCTTC.

This clone turned up a few times. The rearrangement joins TRBV4-1 to TRBJ2-7; 15 nucleotides match TRBD2. The CDR3 extends over 15 amino acids. CDR1 is MGHRA, CDR2 YSYEKL, per germline. The junction had 0 bases not matched to a gene; V was cut back by 3 bases and J by 3 bases. CDR3 in DNA: TGCGCCAGCAGCCAGGGACTAGCGGGAGGCTACGAGCAGTACTTC. Protein product: CASSQGLAGGYEQYF.

V usage is TRBV11-3 and J usage is TRBJ2-7; tentatively, D is TRBD1 (5 bases). V dropped 3 bases and J dropped 4 bases, with 10 bases sitting between them. CDR3 length equals 13 residues. Germline CDR1 reads SGHNT; CDR2 reads YENEEA. CDR3 sequence reads: CASSFLQEYEQYF. The CDR3 DNA follows: TGTGCCAGCAGCTTTTTACAGGAATACGAGCAGTACTTC.

The genes are TRBV6-5 and TRBJ2-7; a weak D match, TRBD2 (5 bases). Trimming removed 0 bases at V and 3 bases at J, with 12 bases between. Germline V gives CDR1 MNHEY, CDR2 SVGAGI. The length of the CDR3 is 15 residues. CDR3 in amino acids: CASSYSVGGYYEQYF. CDR3 nucleotide sequence: TGTGCCAGCAGTTACTCAGTCGGCGGGTACTACGAGCAGTACTTC.

The chain joins TRBV27 to TRBJ2-7; 7 bases are a match to TRBD2. The trim removed 8 bases at V and 4 bases at J, leaving 11 bases unmatched. The CDR3 is made up of 14 amino acids. CDR1 MNHEY and CDR2 SMNVEV come from the germline V gene (reference sequence). CDR3 bases: TGTGCCAGCGGACTAGTCGAGCGGGTTTACGAGCAGTACTTC. Its translation: CASGLVERVYEQYF.

CDR3 coding DNA: TGTGCCAGCAGCGCAGGGTTGAGGCAGCCCCAGCATTTT. It translates to CASSAGLRQPQHF. This chain connects TRBV9 to TRBJ1-5; TRBD1 is a possible D gene (5 bases). V shed 3 bases and J shed 7 bases, with 11 bases lying between them. The CDR3 has 13 amino acids. CDR1 and CDR2 (germline): SGDLS, YYNGEE.

This chain joins TRBV12-3 or TRBV12-4 and TRBJ1-1; the D gene is possibly TRBD1 (6 bases). The germline V and J ends were trimmed by 8 bases and 4 bases, with 14 bases remaining between them. This CDR3 region has 13 residues. CDR3 sequence: CASRWGQGTEAFF. CDR3 nucleotides: TGTGCCAGCCGTTGGGGGCAGGGCACTGAAGCTTTCTTT.

This chain uses TRBV7-3 with TRBJ1-1, with TRBD1 identical over 10 bases. J gave up 11 bases and V 4 bases, and 7 bases lay outside the gene matches. This CDR3 has 13 amino acids. Germline V lookup: CDR1 SGHTA, CDR2 FQGTGA. Here the CDR3 DNA reads TGTGCCAGCAGCTCCGACAGGGGGCAGAGGGCTTTCTTT. Protein: CASSSDRGQRAFF.

The chain uses TRBV11-3 and TRBJ2-3; D gene uncertain. The CDR3 runs to 13 residues. Trimming removed 0 bases from V and 4 bases from J, with 5 bases in between. Germline V CDR1 and CDR2: SGHNT, YENEEA. The CDR3 DNA reads as TGTGCCAGCAGCTTAGAACATTCAGATACGCAGTATTTT. Its protein is CASSLEHSDTQYF.

The rearrangement uses TRBV5-6 and TRBJ2-7; tentatively, D is TRBD2 (5 bases). Germline assignment: CDR1 SGHDT and CDR2 YYEEEE. V lost 4 bases and J 2 bases, leaving 16 bases between the germline ends. The CDR3 consists of 15 residues. The CDR3 sequence is CASSPGGGQTYEQYF. DNA of the CDR3: TGTGCCAGCAGCCCCGGAGGCGGGCAAACCTACGAGCAGTACTTC.

The V call is TRBV28, the J call TRBJ1-4; 7 bases match TRBD1. From germline, CDR1 is MDHEN and CDR2 SYDVKM. The ends lost 3 bases at V and 8 bases at J; junction bases unmatched: 9. This CDR3 has 15 residues. CDR3 in amino acids: CASSFSDRVGEKLFF. For the CDR3, the DNA is TGTGCCAGCAGTTTTTCCGACAGGGTTGGGGAAAAACTGTTTTTT. The whole variable domain, remainder taken from reference TRBV28 and TRBJ1-4, is DVKVTQSSRYLVKRTGEKVFLECVQDMDHENMFWYRQDPGLGLRLIYFSYDVKMKEKGDIPEGYSVSREKKERFSLILESASTNQTSMYLCASSFSDRVGEKLFFGSGTQLSVL.

V gene TRBV2 combines with J gene TRBJ1-5, with 10 bases fitting TRBD1. The trim removed 8 bases at V and 5 bases at J, leaving 9 bases unmatched. Looked up from germline, CDR1 is SNHLY and CDR2 is FYNNEI. This CDR3 has 15 residues. This CDR3 is CASDGRGQGYQPQHF. The CDR3 nucleotides are TGTGCCAGCGACGGGCGGGGACAGGGGTATCAGCCCCAGCATTTT.

The chain is built from TRBV28 and TRBJ2-5, with 10 nucleotides matching TRBD2. The CDR3 spans 18 residues. The germline V gene has CDR1 MDHEN and CDR2 SYDVKM. J gave up 2 bases and V 5 bases, and 14 bases lay outside the gene matches. The CDR3 DNA sequence: TGTGCCAGCAGTGGGGGAGCCCAAGCGGGAGGGCGTCAAGAGACCCAGTACTTC. This translates into CASSGGAQAGGRQETQYF.

V usage is TRBV9 and J usage is TRBJ2-7; tentative D call: TRBD2 (5 bases). CDR3 size: 12 residues. Trimming took 5 bases from V and 7 from J, leaving 13 bases between them. Germline assignment: CDR1 SGDLS and CDR2 YYNGEE. The CDR3 sequence is CASSDGSGEQYF. The CDR3 coding sequence is TGTGCCAGCAGTGACGGATCGGGGGAGCAGTACTTC.